The rows below give T cell receptor beta chains drawn from one sample of a study of chemoradiotherapy in HPV16-positive cancers. Data came from immunoSEQ multiplex PCR; TCRdb stores just in-frame clones and leaves some out. The sample holds about 30,000 clones, about 90% seen once. The sample was blood, taken from a patient who underwent chemoradiotherapy. The receptors stem from a human donor with HPV-associated anogenital cancer. CDR3s include the opening cysteine and the closing phenylalanine or tryptophan. The D gene is left open where the match is weak. Rows may omit the clone size; those that give it use once, few, many or a size class.

j_call d_call clone_size cdr3_length v_call cdr3_aa cdr3_nt
TRBJ1-5 NA once 13 TRBV10-3 CAISELGLQPQHF TGTGCCATCAGTGAGCTGGGGCTTCAGCCCCAGCATTTT
TRBJ2-2 TRBD2 NA 16 TRBV5-6 CASSLGLAENTGELFF TGTGCCAGCAGCCTGGGACTAGCGGAGAACACCGGGGAGCTGTTTTTT
TRBJ1-3 NA NA 18 TRBV7-9 CASSKPPGEGDSGNTIYF TGTGCCAGCAGCAAACCTCCCGGTGAAGGGGACTCTGGAAACACCATATATTTT
TRBJ2-2 NA few 13 TRBV9 CASSVGLEGGLFF TGTGCCAGCAGCGTAGGCCTGGAAGGCGGGCTGTTTTTT
TRBJ2-3 NA NA 15 TRBV11-3 CASSFTVASTDTQYF TGTGCCAGCAGCTTTACAGTCGCTAGCACAGATACGCAGTATTTT
TRBJ2-7 NA NA 15 TRBV7-8 CASSPDTLRSYEQYF TGTGCCAGCAGCCCCGATACCCTCCGCTCCTACGAGCAGTACTTC
TRBJ2-1 NA NA 15 TRBV7-2 CASSFLESSYNEQFF TGTGCCAGCAGCTTTCTTGAGAGCTCCTACAATGAGCAGTTCTTC
TRBJ1-3 NA NA 16 TRBV5-1 CASSASTATSGNTIYF TGCGCCAGCAGCGCCTCGACAGCGACCTCTGGAAACACCATATATTTT
TRBJ2-7 TRBD1 once 16 TRBV11-2 CASSFGLGGLTYEQYF TGTGCCAGCAGCTTCGGGCTAGGGGGCCTAACCTACGAGCAGTACTTC
TRBJ2-5 TRBD2 NA 15 TRBV5-4 CASSSPTSGIETQYF TGTGCCAGCAGCTCACCCACTAGCGGCATAGAGACCCAGTACTTC
TRBJ2-1 NA NA 15 TRBV6-5 CASSYSAGDLNEQFF TGTGCCAGCAGTTACTCGGCAGGGGACCTCAATGAGCAGTTCTTC
TRBJ2-1 NA NA 14 TRBV27 CASRGFSAYNEQFF TGTGCCAGCCGGGGGTTCTCTGCCTACAATGAGCAGTTCTTC
TRBJ2-7 NA NA 15 TRBV5-1 CASSTMDRISGEQYF TGCGCCAGCAGCACGATGGACAGGATTAGCGGCGAGCAGTACTTC
TRBJ2-7 NA NA 12 TRBV5-1 CASSLDGGEQYF TGCGCCAGCAGCTTGGATGGGGGCGAGCAGTACTTC
TRBJ2-3 NA NA 15 TRBV10-3 CAISESTRGGDTQYF TGTGCCATCAGTGAGTCGACGAGGGGCGGAGATACGCAGTATTTT
TRBJ2-7 NA NA 12 TRBV28 CASSSLANEQYF TGTGCCAGCAGCTCACTAGCAAACGAGCAGTACTTC
TRBJ2-2 NA NA 16 TRBV9 CASSVRQSVTPGELFF TGTGCCAGCAGCGTACGACAGTCCGTAACTCCCGGGGAGCTGTTTTTT
TRBJ2-7 TRBD2 NA 15 TRBV6-1 CATWRASGSSYEQYF TGTGCCACCTGGAGGGCTAGCGGGAGCTCTTACGAGCAGTACTTC
TRBJ2-5 TRBD2 NA 15 TRBV30 CAWSHRGLALETQYF TGTGCCTGGAGTCACCGAGGACTAGCCTTAGAGACCCAGTACTTC
TRBJ1-2 TRBD1 NA 14 TRBV11-2 CASSLGLNRGGYTF TGTGCCAGCAGCTTAGGGTTGAACAGGGGCGGCTACACCTTC
TRBJ2-7 NA NA 12 TRBV13 CASSPSGYEQYF TGTGCCAGCAGCCCAAGCGGCTACGAGCAGTACTTC
TRBJ2-5 NA NA 13 TRBV6-6 CASTEVRKETQYF TGTGCCAGCACCGAGGTCCGGAAAGAGACCCAGTACTTC
TRBJ2-6 TRBD1 few 18 TRBV4-2 CASSQNRDRGPGANVLTF TGTGCCAGCAGCCAGAACCGGGACAGGGGTCCCGGGGCCAACGTCCTGACTTTC
TRBJ1-3 NA NA 14 TRBV11-3 CASSLASLGNTIYF TGTGCCAGCAGCTTAGCCAGCCTTGGAAACACCATATATTTT
TRBJ1-2 NA NA 15 TRBV28 CASSWARAPNYGYTF TGTGCCAGCAGTTGGGCCAGGGCCCCTAACTATGGCTACACCTTC
TRBJ1-2 TRBD1 NA 16 TRBV28 CASNLQGMGINYGYTF TGTGCCAGCAATTTACAGGGGATGGGAATTAACTATGGCTACACCTTC
TRBJ2-5 NA NA 15 TRBV7-9 CASSSQQEIQETQYF TGTGCCAGCAGCTCACAACAGGAGATCCAAGAGACCCAGTACTTC
TRBJ1-1 NA NA 14 TRBV30 CAWSGGRQATEAFF TGTGCCTGGAGTGGGGGCAGACAGGCCACTGAAGCTTTCTTT
TRBJ2-1 TRBD1 NA 14 TRBV7-2 CASGRQGSYNEQFF TGTGCCAGCGGAAGACAGGGATCCTACAATGAGCAGTTCTTC
TRBJ2-2 TRBD1 NA 15 TRBV2 CASSEGTGGTGELFF TGTGCCAGCAGTGAGGGGACAGGGGGAACCGGGGAGCTGTTTTTT
TRBJ1-4 NA NA 16 TRBV2 CASSEGFTWGNEKLFF TGTGCCAGCAGTGAAGGGTTCACCTGGGGAAATGAAAAACTGTTTTTT